The 2 T cell receptor beta chains below were found in one sample sequenced in a study of cytomegalovirus exposure and HLA in healthy donors. Both 60 Vbeta primers and 13 Jbeta primers went into the PCR. Profiled with immunoSEQ multiplex PCR; TCRdb holds only in-frame clones, not every one. The data show 100,000 or so clones, with roughly 77% seen just once and approximately 1.3% held by the top ten. Sequencing was done on a sample of PBMCs. The receptor source for this set is a man aged 35 to 55 in good health and CMV-seronegative.

This clone has only a few counts. This chain connects TRBV4-3 to TRBJ1-6, with 7 bases lining up with TRBD1. The germline gives CDR1 LGHNA, CDR2 YSLEER. After removal of 0 bases from V and 6 bases from J, the junction contained 5 bases not matched to a gene. The CDR3 is 16 amino acids. CDR3 in amino acids: CASSQDGGQSNSPLHF. CDR3 DNA: TGCGCCAGCAGCCAAGATGGGGGACAGTCTAATTCACCCCTCCACTTT.

The table lists this clone with a few counts. This sequence joins TRBV7-2 and TRBJ2-3; 10 nucleotides agree with TRBD2. Germline V gene data show CDR1 as SGHTA and CDR2 as FQGNSA. V gave up 3 bases and J gave up 5 bases; unmatched junction bases: 2. The CDR3 runs to 14 residues. CDR3 sequence: CASSFLAGVDTQYF. The CDR3 DNA is TGTGCCAGCAGCTTTCTAGCGGGGGTAGATACGCAGTATTTT.